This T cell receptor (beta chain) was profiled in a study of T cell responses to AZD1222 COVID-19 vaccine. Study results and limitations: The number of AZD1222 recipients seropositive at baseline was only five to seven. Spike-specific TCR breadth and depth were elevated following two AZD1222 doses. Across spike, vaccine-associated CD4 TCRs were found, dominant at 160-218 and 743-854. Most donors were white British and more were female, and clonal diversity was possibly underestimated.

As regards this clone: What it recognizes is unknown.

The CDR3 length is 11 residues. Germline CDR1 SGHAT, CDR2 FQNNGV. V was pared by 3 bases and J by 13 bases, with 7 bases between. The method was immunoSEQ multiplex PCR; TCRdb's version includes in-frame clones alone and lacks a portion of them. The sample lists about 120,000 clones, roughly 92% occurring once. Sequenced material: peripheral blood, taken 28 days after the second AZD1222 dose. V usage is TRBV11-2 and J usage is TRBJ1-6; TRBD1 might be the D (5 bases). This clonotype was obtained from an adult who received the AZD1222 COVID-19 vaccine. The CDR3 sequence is CASSFGHPLHF. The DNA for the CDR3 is TGTGCCAGCAGCTTCGGACATCCCCTCCACTTT.